The 9 T cell receptor beta chains below were found in one sample sequenced in a study of CD8+ T cells in alopecia areata. Once RNA had been extracted, it was reverse transcribed into cDNA to act as the sequencing template. Assay used: immunoSEQ multiplex PCR; TCRdb lists only in-frame clones, some missing. In the table there are 120,000 to 150,000 clones, about three fifths of which are singletons. Sequences were obtained from CD8+ T cells sorted from blood. The receptors were gathered from a human donor in good health.

The chain is built from TRBV4-1 and TRBJ2-1, with TRBD2 matching over 7 bases. The CDR3 covers 16 residues. Germline V gives CDR1 MGHRA, CDR2 YSYEKL. V lost 1 base, J lost 6 bases, and 9 bases stayed unmatched. The CDR3 region is CASSQAWREILNEQFF. The CDR3, as DNA: TGCGCCAGCAGCCAAGCTTGGCGGGAGATCCTCAATGAGCAGTTCTTC.

The rearrangement uses TRBV6-5 and TRBJ1-1, with D maybe TRBD1 (5 bases). The CDR3 has 13 residues. Trimming took off 4 bases at V and 1 base at J, with 7 bases between the two ends. Per germline, CDR1 MNHEY and CDR2 SVGAGI. CDR3 DNA sequence: TGTGCCAGCAGTTCTCAGGGGAACACTGAAGCTTTCTTT. Its protein product is CASSSQGNTEAFF.

CDR3 protein: CAMGQAYNEQFF. CDR3 sequence (DNA): TGTGCCATGGGCCAGGCCTACAATGAGCAGTTCTTC. The chain combines TRBV10-3 with TRBJ2-1, with D unclear. Trimming took off 9 bases at V and 2 bases at J, with 8 bases between the two ends. The CDR3 contains 12 residues. CDR1 and CDR2 from the germline V gene are ENHRY and SYGVKD.

The genes are TRBV27 and TRBJ2-5; the D gene is possibly TRBD1 (5 bases). This CDR3 region has 14 residues. The germline V gene encodes CDR1 MNHEY and CDR2 SMNVEV (reference sequence). Deletions cut 5 bases from V and 2 bases from J, with 12 bases between. The CDR3 protein is CASSERGGQETQYF. CDR3 DNA: TGTGCCAGCAGTGAAAGGGGTGGGCAAGAGACCCAGTACTTC.

The sample holds a few counts of this clone. The chain has TRBV29-1 and TRBJ2-3; D is unclear. This CDR3 is built from 16 residues. Germline V gene sequence: CDR1 SQVTM, CDR2 ANQGSEA. The V end was cut by 3 bases, the J end by 2 bases, with 18 bases between. CDR3 region: CSVDEEVTANTDTQYF. As DNA, the CDR3 is TGCAGCGTTGACGAGGAAGTAACCGCTAACACAGATACGCAGTATTTT.

A single count supports this clone. The chain couples TRBV28 to TRBJ1-2, with unresolved D. The CDR3 is made up of 18 amino acids. Looked up from germline, CDR1 is MDHEN and CDR2 is SYDVKM. Trimming took off 2 bases at V and 3 bases at J, with 22 bases between the two ends. CDR3 sequence: CASSLGQVESGLDYGYTF. As DNA, the CDR3 is TGTGCCAGCAGTTTAGGGCAGGTAGAGTCGGGATTGGACTATGGCTACACCTTC.

The CDR3 loop reads CASSPARSQYEQYF. The DNA of the CDR3 is TGTGCCAGCAGTCCAGCCCGGTCGCAATACGAGCAGTACTTC. The genes are TRBV27 and TRBJ2-7; no reliable D call. Trimming took 5 bases from V and 4 from J, leaving 15 bases between them. Germline loops: CDR1 MNHEY, CDR2 SMNVEV (reference sequence). The CDR3 has 14 residues.

This chain joins TRBV2 and TRBJ1-1, with D perhaps TRBD1 (5 bases). There are 14 residues in the CDR3. V was trimmed by 8 bases and J by 1 base, leaving 14 bases between them. In germline, CDR1 is SNHLY, CDR2 FYNNEI. The CDR3 DNA reads TGTGCCAGCGGGAAGGACACTAGGAACACTGAAGCTTTCTTT. Protein sequence: CASGKDTRNTEAFF.

V usage is TRBV11-2 and J usage is TRBJ2-3, with D perhaps given as TRBD1 or TRBD2 (6 bases each). The CDR3 is made up of 14 amino acids. The V end was cut by 6 bases, the J end by 1 base, with 11 bases between. The V gene's germline CDR1 is SGHAT and CDR2 FQNNGV. The chain's CDR3 is CASSARGGTDTQYF. DNA of the CDR3: TGTGCCAGCAGTGCGAGGGGGGGCACAGATACGCAGTATTTT. Variable domain in full (rest from reference TRBV11-2 and TRBJ2-3): EAGVAQSPRYKIIEKRQSVAFWCNPISGHATLYWYQQILGQGPKLLIQFQNNGVVDDSQLPKDRFSAERLKGVDSTLKIQPAKLEDSAVYLCASSARGGTDTQYFGPGTRLTVL.